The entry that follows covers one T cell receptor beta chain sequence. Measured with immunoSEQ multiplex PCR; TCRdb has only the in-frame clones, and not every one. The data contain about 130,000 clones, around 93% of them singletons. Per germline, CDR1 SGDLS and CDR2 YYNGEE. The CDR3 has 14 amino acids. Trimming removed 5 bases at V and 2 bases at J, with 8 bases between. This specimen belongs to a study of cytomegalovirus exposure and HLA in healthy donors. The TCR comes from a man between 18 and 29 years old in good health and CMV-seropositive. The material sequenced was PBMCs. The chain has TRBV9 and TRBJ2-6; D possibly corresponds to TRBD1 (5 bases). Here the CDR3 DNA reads TGTGCCAGCAGTCCAGGGACTGGGGCCAACGTCCTGACTTTC. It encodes CASSPGTGANVLTF.